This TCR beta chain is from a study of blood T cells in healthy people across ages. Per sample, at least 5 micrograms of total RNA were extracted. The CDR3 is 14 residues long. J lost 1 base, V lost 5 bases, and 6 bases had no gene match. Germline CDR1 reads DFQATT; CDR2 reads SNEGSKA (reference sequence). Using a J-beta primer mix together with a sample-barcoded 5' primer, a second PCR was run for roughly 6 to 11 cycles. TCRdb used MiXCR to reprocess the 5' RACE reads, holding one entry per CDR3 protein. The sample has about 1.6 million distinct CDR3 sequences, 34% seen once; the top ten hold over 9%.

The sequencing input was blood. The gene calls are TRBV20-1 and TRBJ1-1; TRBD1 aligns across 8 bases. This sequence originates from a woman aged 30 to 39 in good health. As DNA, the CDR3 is TGCAGTGCTGGACACAGGGGGGGGAACACTGAAGCTTTCTTT. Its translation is CSAGHRGGNTEAFF.